The present T cell receptor beta chain was sequenced within a study of T cells in localized non-small cell lung cancer. This CDR3 has 12 residues. The germline V gene encodes CDR1 SQVTM and CDR2 ANQGSEA. The germline V and J ends were trimmed by 3 bases and 3 bases, with 5 bases remaining between them. The repertoire was sequenced with immunoSEQ multiplex PCR; TCRdb's copy has only in-frame clones and lacks some. The sample has approximately 2,100 clones, around a fifth seen once. The material was lung tumor tissue, obtained before any cancer treatment. The chain recombines TRBV29-1 with TRBJ2-2, with a possible D match to TRBD1 (5 bases). The receptor was derived from a man between 40 and 70 years old with stage I squamous cell lung carcinoma. The CDR3 loop reads CSVDRDTGELFF. The CDR3 DNA reads as TGCAGCGTTGACAGGGACACCGGGGAGCTGTTTTTT.